This T cell receptor beta chain was recorded in a study of CD8 T cells in ankylosing spondylitis. This CDR3 region has 15 residues. Trimming shortened V by 2 bases and J by 2 bases, and 11 bases separated the two germline ends. CDR1 SGHRS and CDR2 YFSETQ come from the germline V gene. This clonotype was recorded many times. TCRdb reprocessed the 5' RACE reads with MiXCR, giving one entry per CDR3 protein. Among some 140,000 distinct CDR3 sequences listed, 7% to 10% were seen once. Sequences were obtained from synovial fluid, either unsorted or a sorted T cell fraction (not recorded which). This TCR was sampled from a male donor with ankylosing spondylitis. This sequence joins TRBV5-1 and TRBJ2-1; tentative D call: TRBD2 (6 bases). This CDR3 reads CASSLGSGTYNEQFF. CDR3 bases: TGCGCCAGCAGCTTAGGTAGCGGAACCTACAATGAGCAGTTCTTC.